Listed here is a single T cell receptor (beta chain). As yet, its antigen is unknown. The data were produced by immunoSEQ multiplex PCR, yet TCRdb's version contains in-frame clones alone and is incomplete. The sample has approximately 89,000 clones, 90% seen once. This sample is part of a study of T cell responses to AZD1222 COVID-19 vaccine. Study-level findings and limits: The sample set comprised mostly white British donors with more females, and clonal diversity was possibly underestimated. The number of AZD1222 recipients seropositive at baseline was only 6 or 7.

Trimming removed 2 bases from V and 4 bases from J; junction bases left unmatched: 4. The germline CDR1 and CDR2 sequences are LNHDA and SQIVND (reference sequence). This CDR3 spans 14 amino acids. The V call is TRBV19, the J call TRBJ1-2, with 7 bases aligning to TRBD1. This material consisted of peripheral blood, taken 28 days after the second AZD1222 dose. The sequence was collected from an adult who received the AZD1222 COVID-19 vaccine. This chain's CDR3 is CASSIRGPIYGYTF. CDR3 DNA sequence: TGTGCCAGTAGTATAAGGGGGCCAATCTATGGCTACACCTTC.